This T cell receptor beta chain comes out of a study of blood T cell repertoires in COVID-19. The wider study: The cDNA or gDNA used as material had been derived from T cells, B-cell-depleted T cells, or PBMCs.

Germline-derived CDR1 and CDR2 are WNHNN and SYGVQD (reference sequence). This CDR3 is 12 amino acids long. Trimming left V 8 bases short and J 0 bases short, with 8 bases between. In the source study's methods: Amplified reference gene primers provided the basis for estimating nucleated cell counts. Produced via immunoSEQ multiplex PCR; TCRdb's table is partial and in-frame only. Clonal size and the V and J genes are those of that table, whereas D and trimming came from the DNA. The sample lists 470,000 or so clones, nearly 90% occurring once. The TCR was taken from a woman in her late teens or twenties with acute COVID-19. The V call is TRBV10-1, the J call TRBJ2-7; D gene unclear. The sample was PBMCs or T cells enriched from blood (not recorded which). CDR3 DNA: TGCGCCAGCGCGGTGGGCTCCTACGAGCAGTACTTC. Protein: CASAVGSYEQYF.